This paragraph covers one T cell receptor beta chain sequence. The antigen is not known. The sample belongs to a study of cytomegalovirus exposure and HLA in healthy donors. Sequenced by immunoSEQ multiplex PCR; TCRdb stores in-frame clones only, minus some. The sample lists 150,000 to 200,000 clones; just under 90% were seen once. This CDR3 has 14 residues. V dropped 2 bases and J dropped 4 bases, with 10 bases sitting between them. Germline CDR1 SGDLS, CDR2 YYNGEE. Notes on the study in general: Researchers reported that a few CMV-associated chains were confirmed in vitro as CMV antigen-specific.

Material: PBMCs. The J gene is TRBJ2-1, the V gene TRBV9; tentative D call: TRBD1 (6 bases). The clonotype comes from a woman between 18 and 29 years old in good health and CMV-seropositive. The CDR3: CASSVTGAYNEQFF. The CDR3 DNA is TGTGCCAGCAGCGTGACAGGAGCTTACAATGAGCAGTTCTTC.